The 15 T cell receptor beta chains in this list originate from one sample, sequenced in a study of response to subunit inactivated influenza vaccine. TCRdb re-called the RT-PCR reads with MiXCR, one entry per CDR3 protein. Here the sample spans about 700,000 distinct CDR3 sequences, 15% to 18% being singletons. The sample consisted of PBMCs from blood, taken 11 to 12 days after vaccination. The receptors here all came from a man aged 50 to 60 who received an inactivated influenza vaccine.

This clonotype turned up a few times. The gene calls are TRBV5-1 and TRBJ2-2, with D unresolved. The germline CDR1 and CDR2 sequences are SGHRS and YFSETQ. This CDR3 contains 17 residues. Trimming took 0 bases from V and 4 from J, leaving 16 bases between them. As DNA, the CDR3 is TGCGCCAGCAGCTTGGCTTTCAGTCTACCCAGCACCGGGGAGCTGTTTTTT. Its translation: CASSLAFSLPSTGELFF.

The chain joins TRBV30 to TRBJ2-7; 10 bases fit TRBD1. CDR1 and CDR2 (germline): GTSNPN, SVGIG (reference sequence). J gave up 3 bases and V 6 bases, and 8 bases lay outside the gene matches. This CDR3 has 14 amino acids. This CDR3 is CACHRDRGNYEQYF. Here the CDR3 DNA reads TGTGCCTGTCACCGGGACAGGGGCAACTACGAGCAGTACTTC.

In this sample, this clonotype turned up a few times. This sequence joins TRBV6-2 or TRBV6-3 and TRBJ2-1; tentative D call: TRBD1 (6 bases). This CDR3 has 16 amino acids. From germline, CDR1 is MNHEY and CDR2 SVGEGT. V lost 0 bases, J lost 10 bases, and 19 bases lay in between. CDR3 DNA sequence: TGTGCCAGCAGTTACTCGAGTGGGACCCAGGGGTCGGAGCAGTTCTTC. It specifies CASSYSSGTQGSEQFF.

This chain links TRBV15 with TRBJ2-7, with D maybe TRBD2 (5 bases). Germline CDR1 is LNHNV and CDR2 is YYDKDF (reference sequence). Trimming stripped 0 bases from V and 7 bases from J, with 7 bases between. The CDR3 spans 12 residues. This CDR3 is CATSRDPGEQYF. CDR3 DNA sequence: TGTGCCACCAGCAGAGATCCGGGGGAGCAGTACTTC.

This chain links TRBV29-1 with TRBJ2-7; 8 bases fit TRBD2. With V trimmed by 5 bases and J by 3 bases, 6 bases remained unmatched. The germline CDR1 and CDR2 sequences are SQVTM and ANQGSEA. The CDR3 sequence is 13 residues long. This CDR3 reads CSVSGTSVYEQYF. In DNA, the CDR3 is TGCAGCGTTTCCGGGACTAGTGTCTACGAGCAGTACTTC.

The chain couples TRBV7-2 to TRBJ2-1; 10 bases are a match to TRBD2. With V trimmed by 6 bases and J by 6 bases, 8 bases remained unmatched. Looked up from germline, CDR1 is SGHTA and CDR2 is FQGNSA. This CDR3 spans 15 amino acids. Written as DNA, the CDR3 is TGTGCCAGCAGTGCAAGCGGGAGGGCCGTCAATGAGCAGTTCTTC. Translation gives CASSASGRAVNEQFF.

This clonotype was seen a few times. The chain couples TRBV7-2 to TRBJ1-1, with D maybe TRBD1 (6 bases). This CDR3 is 15 amino acids long. Germline assignment: CDR1 SGHTA and CDR2 FQGNSA. The V gene lost 5 bases and the J gene lost 4 bases, with 17 bases spanning the gap. DNA of the CDR3: TGTGCCAGCAGCACGAGCAGGGGCCCCCCCACTGAAGCTTTCTTT. The encoded protein is CASSTSRGPPTEAFF.

J is TRBJ1-1 and V is TRBV18; no firm D call. The germline gives CDR1 KGHSH, CDR2 LQKENI. Trimming pared 2 bases from V and 2 bases from J, leaving 12 bases between. CDR3 length: 15 amino acids. The chain's CDR3 is CASSPTGQVNTEAFF. The CDR3 nucleotides read TGTGCCAGCTCACCAACCGGGCAAGTAAACACTGAAGCTTTCTTT.

Only a few counts were recorded for this clonotype. The chain employs TRBV29-1 and TRBJ2-7; 11 bases fit TRBD1. V lost 3 bases and J lost 8; bases outside the gene matches: 6. CDR3 length: 13 residues. CDR1 and CDR2 from the germline V gene are SQVTM and ANQGSEA. The chain's CDR3 is CSVEAGQGAQQYF. The CDR3 nucleotides are TGCAGCGTTGAGGCCGGACAGGGGGCCCAGCAGTACTTC.

The CDR3 DNA follows: TGCAGTGCTTGGGCAGGGGGCCGTCAGCCCCAGCATTTT. Translated, it gives CSAWAGGRQPQHF. The rearrangement joins TRBV20-1 to TRBJ1-5; 8 bases are shared with TRBD1. V was clipped by 5 bases and J by 6 bases; unmatched bases: 6. The CDR3 is 13 amino acids. Germline-derived CDR1 and CDR2 are DFQATT and SNEGSKA (reference sequence).

This clonotype was detected ten times or more. The chain couples TRBV20-1 to TRBJ2-3, with a weak D call TRBD2 (6 bases). The CDR3 contains 16 residues. The germline gives CDR1 DFQATT, CDR2 SNEGSKA (reference sequence). V gave up 0 bases and J gave up 6 bases, with 19 bases separating them. CDR3 loop: CSARDLVGLPSDTQYF. As DNA, the CDR3 is TGCAGTGCTAGAGATCTCGTGGGACTCCCCTCGGATACGCAGTATTTT.

V is TRBV5-4 and J is TRBJ2-5; D not resolved. Trimming took off 0 bases at V and 4 bases at J, with 10 bases between the two ends. This CDR3 is 14 amino acids long. Germline CDR1 and CDR2: SGHNT and YYREEE (reference sequence). Here the CDR3 reads CASSLGGRGETQYF. CDR3 nucleotides: TGTGCCAGCAGCTTGGGTGGGCGAGGAGAGACCCAGTACTTC.

The V call is TRBV5-1, the J call TRBJ1-2; D gene uncertain. CDR1 is SGHRS and CDR2 is YFSETQ in the germline V gene. This CDR3 contains 13 residues. Trimming took off 5 bases at V and 3 bases at J, with 11 bases between the two ends. This chain's CDR3 is CASSHPSDYGYTF. Here the CDR3 DNA reads TGCGCCAGCAGTCACCCCAGCGACTATGGCTACACCTTC.

This chain links TRBV20-1 with TRBJ2-3, with D uncertain. This CDR3 has 12 amino acids. V was pared by 3 bases and J by 4 bases, with 8 bases between. Germline loops: CDR1 DFQATT, CDR2 SNEGSKA (reference sequence). The chain's CDR3 is CSASLWADTQYF. CDR3 nucleotide sequence: TGCAGTGCTAGCCTGTGGGCAGATACGCAGTATTTT.

J is TRBJ2-7 and V is TRBV5-1, with D unclear. Germline values: CDR1 SGHRS, CDR2 YFSETQ. The ends were cut back, 0 bases at V and 0 bases at J, with 7 bases in the middle. The CDR3 covers 14 residues. CDR3 DNA: TGCGCCAGCAGCTTGGATTGGCTCTCCTACGAGCAGTACTTC. Translating it yields CASSLDWLSYEQYF.